Below, 22 T cell receptor beta chains from the same sample are listed, as sequenced in a study of T cell responses to AZD1222 COVID-19 vaccine. Sequenced by immunoSEQ multiplex PCR; TCRdb stores in-frame clones only, minus some. The sample gives some 100,000 clones, roughly nine tenths of which show up once; around 7% is in the top ten. The sample here was peripheral blood, taken on day 0 of AZD1222 vaccination. The receptors were gathered from an adult in good health.

The J gene is TRBJ1-5, the V gene TRBV6-2 or TRBV6-3; the D is unclear. The length of the CDR3 is 16 residues. Trimming took 5 bases from V and 3 from J, leaving 17 bases between them. Germline V gene lookup returns CDR1 MNHEY and CDR2 SVGEGT. As DNA, the CDR3 is TGTGCCAGCAGTCCCCCAGCACGGAACTACAATCAGCCCCAGCATTTT. Its translation is CASSPPARNYNQPQHF.

The chain uses TRBV5-4 and TRBJ1-1; 7 bases are a match to TRBD1. CDR1 SGHNT and CDR2 YYREEE come from the germline V gene (reference sequence). The CDR3 is 15 residues long. The ends lost 4 bases at V and 0 bases at J; junction bases unmatched: 6. CDR3 protein: CASSQGGAMNTEAFF. The CDR3 region has the DNA TGTGCCAGCAGCCAGGGGGGGGCTATGAACACTGAAGCTTTCTTT.

This clone is a singleton in its sample. Here the CDR3 DNA reads TGTGCCAGCAGCCCGATGGCGGGGGACGAGTGGGAGACCCAGTACTTC. Its translation is CASSPMAGDEWETQYF. The genes are TRBV7-9 and TRBJ2-5, with 7 positions matching TRBD2. V gave up 5 bases and J gave up 5 bases; unmatched junction bases: 14. This CDR3 is 16 amino acids long. The germline V gene encodes CDR1 SEHNR and CDR2 FQNEAQ (reference sequence). Together with reference TRBV7-9 and TRBJ2-5, the CDR3 gives the full variable domain: DTGVSQNPRHKITKRGQNVTFRCDPISEHNRLYWYRQTLGQGPEFLTYFQNEAQLEKSRLLSDRFSAERPKGSFSTLEIQRTEQGDSAMYLCASSPMAGDEWETQYFGPGTRLLVL.

CDR3 residues: CASSQGPEGGGQPQHF. CDR3 sequence (DNA): TGTGCCAGCAGCCAAGGCCCCGAAGGGGGCGGTCAGCCCCAGCATTTT. The V gene is TRBV4-2, the J gene TRBJ1-5; 7 nucleotides agree with TRBD1. In germline, CDR1 is LGHNA, CDR2 YNFKEQ. V shed 1 base and J 6 bases; nucleotides not matched to a gene: 9. CDR3 length: 16 residues.

The CDR3 spells CASRKQGAYEQYF. The CDR3 region has the DNA TGTGCCAGCAGAAAACAAGGAGCCTACGAGCAGTACTTC. The chain couples TRBV6-5 to TRBJ2-7; D gene ambiguous. CDR1 and CDR2 from the germline V gene are MNHEY and SVGAGI. The CDR3 loop spans 13 amino acids. Trimming took off 6 bases at V and 2 bases at J, with 11 bases between the two ends.

The V and J genes are TRBV7-9 and TRBJ2-1; 15 bases match TRBD2. V was clipped by 4 bases and J by 6 bases; unmatched bases: 10. The CDR3 extends over 18 amino acids. From germline, CDR1 is SEHNR and CDR2 FQNEAQ (reference sequence). As DNA, the CDR3 is TGTGCCAGCAGCTCCACCTGGACTAGCGGGAGGGTTGCCAATGAGCAGTTCTTC. Residues: CASSSTWTSGRVANEQFF. Looking up the rest from reference TRBV7-9 and TRBJ2-1 gives the full variable domain: DTGVSQNPRHKITKRGQNVTFRCDPISEHNRLYWYRQTLGQGPEFLTYFQNEAQLEKSRLLSDRFSAERPKGSFSTLEIQRTEQGDSAMYLCASSSTWTSGRVANEQFFGPGTRLTVL.

The chain combines TRBV18 with TRBJ1-1; D call uncertain. CDR3 size: 13 residues. CDR1 and CDR2 from the germline V gene are KGHSH and LQKENI. Trimming stripped 6 bases from V and 1 base from J, with 9 bases between. CDR3 protein: CASSPDGNTEAFF. CDR3 DNA: TGTGCCAGCTCCCCAGACGGGAACACTGAAGCTTTCTTT. The entire variable domain, with the rest obtained from reference TRBV18 and TRBJ1-1, is as follows: NAGVMQNPRHLVRRRGQEARLRCSPMKGHSHVYWYRQLPEEGLKFMVYLQKENIIDESGMPKERFSAEFPKEGPSILRIQQVVRGDSAAYFCASSPDGNTEAFFGQGTRLTVV.

The chain links TRBV4-3 to TRBJ2-1; D may be TRBD2 (5 bases). V lost 0 bases and J lost 5, with 20 bases in between. Germline assignment: CDR1 LGHNA and CDR2 YSLEER. This CDR3 comprises 18 residues. CDR3 sequence: CASSQDRVSNRGNNEQFF. The CDR3 DNA reads as TGCGCCAGCAGCCAAGATCGGGTCTCCAACCGGGGTAACAATGAGCAGTTCTTC.

The chain recombines TRBV18 with TRBJ2-7, with D perhaps TRBD2 (7 bases). The V and J ends lost 1 base and 2 bases respectively, with 15 bases between them. The CDR3 extends over 16 amino acids. Germline CDR1 and CDR2: KGHSH and LQKENI. CDR3 sequence reads: CASSPRMGGGTYEQYF. CDR3 DNA: TGTGCCAGCTCACCACGAATGGGAGGGGGGACCTACGAGCAGTACTTC.

The CDR3 reads CASSQAPSGTAGNTEAFF. As DNA, the CDR3 is TGCGCCAGCAGCCAAGCCCCTTCGGGGACCGCTGGGAACACTGAAGCTTTCTTT. This rearrangement joins TRBV4-3 to TRBJ1-1, with D possibly being TRBD1 (5 bases). The CDR3 spans 18 residues. The V end was cut by 1 base, the J end by 1 base, with 19 bases between. Germline V CDR1 and CDR2: LGHNA, YSLEER.

The CDR3 loop is CASSSPSGGADTQYF. The CDR3 nucleotides are TGTGCCAGCAGCTCCCCTAGCGGGGGGGCAGATACGCAGTATTTT. The chain recombines TRBV7-9 with TRBJ2-3; 12 positions match TRBD2. Germline V gives CDR1 SEHNR, CDR2 FQNEAQ (reference sequence). The CDR3 runs to 15 residues. Trimming removed 4 bases from V and 4 bases from J; junction bases left unmatched: 3.

This rearrangement joins TRBV7-2 to TRBJ1-6; D is possibly TRBD1 (6 bases). The CDR3 sequence is 13 residues long. The germline V gene encodes CDR1 SGHTA and CDR2 FQGNSA. V was cut by 5 bases and J by 7 bases, with 9 bases left in between. The CDR3 sequence: CASSPQGNSPLHF. CDR3 bases: TGTGCCAGCAGCCCCCAGGGGAATTCACCCCTCCACTTT.

This chain links TRBV5-1 with TRBJ1-1; D not certain. The V gene's germline CDR1 is SGHRS and CDR2 YFSETQ. The CDR3 is 12 amino acids. V was shortened by 2 bases and J by 0 bases, with 2 bases between the two germline ends. The CDR3 protein is CASSFLNTEAFF. As DNA, the CDR3 is TGCGCCAGCAGCTTCTTGAACACTGAAGCTTTCTTT.

The genes are TRBV3-1 (or the pseudogene TRBV3-2) and TRBJ1-1; tentative D call: TRBD1 (5 bases). Germline-derived CDR1 and CDR2 are LGHDT and YNNKEL (reference sequence). The V and J ends lost 1 base and 7 bases respectively, with 16 bases between them. The CDR3 sequence is 15 residues long. As DNA, the CDR3 is TGTGCCAGCAGCCAAGCTGGCAGGGAGGACCTTGAAGCTTTCTTT. Its translation: CASSQAGREDLEAFF.

The V and J genes are TRBV7-6 and TRBJ1-1, with 7 bases fitting TRBD1. The CDR3 is made up of 17 amino acids. Germline trimming cut 1 base from V and 0 bases from J; bases unmatched to any gene: 8. Germline V gene lookup returns CDR1 SGHVS and CDR2 FNYEAQ. The CDR3 here is CASSLERAGGMNTEAFF. The CDR3 DNA reads TGTGCCAGCAGCTTAGAGAGGGCAGGGGGAATGAACACTGAAGCTTTCTTT.

This clone was detected a few times. This sequence joins TRBV14 and TRBJ1-1; D unresolved. The CDR3 contains 13 residues. CDR1 SGHDN and CDR2 FVKESK come from the germline V gene. Trimming removed 0 bases from V and 14 bases from J, with 16 bases in between. CDR3 bases: TGTGCCAGCAGCCAAGAAAGTCGGCAGAGGGCCTTCTTT. It specifies CASSQESRQRAFF.

This clone has just one count. The chain recombines TRBV5-8 with TRBJ1-2, with unresolved D. The CDR3 runs 15 residues. V was trimmed by 0 bases and J by 1 base, leaving 10 bases between them. Per germline, CDR1 SGHTS and CDR2 YDEGEE. CDR3 region: CASSLDVGRNYGYTF. The CDR3 bases are TGTGCCAGCAGCTTGGATGTTGGCCGTAACTATGGCTACACCTTC.

The chain employs TRBV2 and TRBJ2-1; D is perhaps TRBD2 (6 bases). From germline, CDR1 is SNHLY and CDR2 FYNNEI. The CDR3 consists of 14 residues. V was pared by 6 bases and J by 7 bases, with 16 bases between. The CDR3 bases are TGTGCCAGCAGCCCAAGAAGGGGAGGTAATGAGCAGTTCTTC. It specifies CASSPRRGGNEQFF.

The J gene is TRBJ1-2, the V gene TRBV7-9; maybe TRBD1 (5 bases). CDR1 and CDR2 (germline): SEHNR, FQNEAQ (reference sequence). Deletions cut 0 bases from V and 6 bases from J, with 5 bases between. CDR3 length equals 12 residues. CDR3 protein: CASSLAGDGYTF. CDR3 DNA sequence: TGTGCCAGCAGCTTAGCGGGGGATGGCTACACCTTC.

This chain connects TRBV27 to TRBJ2-1; D is undetermined. Trimming removed 5 bases from V and 8 bases from J, with 13 bases in between. Germline-derived CDR1 and CDR2 are MNHEY and SMNVEV (reference sequence). The CDR3 has 13 residues. CDR3 nucleotide sequence: TGTGCCAGCAGTCCCCTCGACCGGCATGAGCAGTTCTTC. Translating gives CASSPLDRHEQFF.

There are a few counts of this clone. The chain uses TRBV30 and TRBJ2-7; unclear D gene. Deletions cut 4 bases from V and 6 bases from J, with 13 bases between. Germline assignment: CDR1 GTSNPN and CDR2 SVGIG (reference sequence). The CDR3 is 12 residues long. The chain's CDR3 is CAWNSGGPEQYF. CDR3 DNA sequence: TGTGCCTGGAATTCAGGTGGTCCCGAGCAGTACTTC.

J is TRBJ1-1 and V is TRBV9; D is uncertain. There are 14 residues in the CDR3. Germline CDR1 reads SGDLS; CDR2 reads YYNGEE. V was clipped by 2 bases and J by 2 bases, with 10 bases between them. The chain's CDR3 is CASSVPTPNTEAFF. The DNA for the CDR3 is TGTGCCAGCAGCGTTCCGACACCCAACACTGAAGCTTTCTTT.